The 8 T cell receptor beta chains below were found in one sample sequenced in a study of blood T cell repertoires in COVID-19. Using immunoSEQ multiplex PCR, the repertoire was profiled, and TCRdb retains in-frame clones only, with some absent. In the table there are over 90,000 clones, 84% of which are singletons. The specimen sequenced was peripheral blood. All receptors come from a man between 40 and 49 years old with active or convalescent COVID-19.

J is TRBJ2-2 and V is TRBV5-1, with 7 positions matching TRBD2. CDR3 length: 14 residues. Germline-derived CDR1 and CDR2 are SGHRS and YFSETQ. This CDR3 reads CVSRRGTNTGELFF. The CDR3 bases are TGCGTCTCAAGGCGGGGGACTAACACCGGGGAGCTGTTTTTT.

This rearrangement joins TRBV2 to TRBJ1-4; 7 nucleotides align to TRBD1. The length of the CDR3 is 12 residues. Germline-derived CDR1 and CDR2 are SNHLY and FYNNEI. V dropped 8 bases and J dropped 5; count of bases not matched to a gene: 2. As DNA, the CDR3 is TGTGCCAGCGACAGGGAAAATGAAAAACTGTTTTTT. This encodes CASDRENEKLFF.

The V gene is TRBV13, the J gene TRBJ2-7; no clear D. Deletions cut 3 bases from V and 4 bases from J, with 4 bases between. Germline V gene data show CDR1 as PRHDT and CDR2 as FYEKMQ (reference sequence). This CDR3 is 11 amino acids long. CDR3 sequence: CASSFRYEQYF. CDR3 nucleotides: TGTGCCAGCAGCTTCAGATACGAGCAGTACTTC.

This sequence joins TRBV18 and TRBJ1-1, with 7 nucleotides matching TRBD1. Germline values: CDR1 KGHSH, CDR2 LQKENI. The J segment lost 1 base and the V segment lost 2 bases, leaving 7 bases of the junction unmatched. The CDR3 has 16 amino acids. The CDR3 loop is CASSPNSGTANTEAFF. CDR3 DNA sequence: TGTGCCAGCTCACCAAACTCCGGGACAGCGAACACTGAAGCTTTCTTT.

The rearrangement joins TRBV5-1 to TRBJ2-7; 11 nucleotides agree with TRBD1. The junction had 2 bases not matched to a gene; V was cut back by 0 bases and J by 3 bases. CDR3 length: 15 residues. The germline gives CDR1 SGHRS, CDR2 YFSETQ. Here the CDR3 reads CASSLVGTGGYEQYF. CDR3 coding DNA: TGCGCCAGCAGCTTGGTGGGGACAGGGGGCTACGAGCAGTACTTC. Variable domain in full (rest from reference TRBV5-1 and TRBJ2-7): KAGVTQTPRYLIKTRGQQVTLSCSPISGHRSVSWYQQTPGQGLQFLFEYFSETQRNKGNFPGRFSGRQFSNSRSEMNVSTLELGDSALYLCASSLVGTGGYEQYFGPGTRLTVT.

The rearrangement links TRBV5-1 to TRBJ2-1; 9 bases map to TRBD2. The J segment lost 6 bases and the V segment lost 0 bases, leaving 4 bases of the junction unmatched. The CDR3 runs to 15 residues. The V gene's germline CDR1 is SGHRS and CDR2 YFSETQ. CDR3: CASSLGAGGTNEQFF. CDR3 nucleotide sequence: TGCGCCAGCAGCTTGGGAGCGGGGGGCACCAATGAGCAGTTCTTC.

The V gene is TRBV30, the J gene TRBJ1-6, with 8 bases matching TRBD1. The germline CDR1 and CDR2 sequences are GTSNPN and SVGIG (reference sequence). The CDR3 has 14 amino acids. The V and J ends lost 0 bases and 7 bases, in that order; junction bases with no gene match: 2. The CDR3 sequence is CAWSVQGGNSPLHF. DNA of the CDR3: TGTGCCTGGAGTGTACAGGGGGGCAATTCACCCCTCCACTTT.

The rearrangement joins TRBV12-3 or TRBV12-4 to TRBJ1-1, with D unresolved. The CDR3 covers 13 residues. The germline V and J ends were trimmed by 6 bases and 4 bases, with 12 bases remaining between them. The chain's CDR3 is CASSPQRATEAFF. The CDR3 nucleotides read TGTGCCAGCAGCCCTCAGAGGGCCACTGAAGCTTTCTTT.